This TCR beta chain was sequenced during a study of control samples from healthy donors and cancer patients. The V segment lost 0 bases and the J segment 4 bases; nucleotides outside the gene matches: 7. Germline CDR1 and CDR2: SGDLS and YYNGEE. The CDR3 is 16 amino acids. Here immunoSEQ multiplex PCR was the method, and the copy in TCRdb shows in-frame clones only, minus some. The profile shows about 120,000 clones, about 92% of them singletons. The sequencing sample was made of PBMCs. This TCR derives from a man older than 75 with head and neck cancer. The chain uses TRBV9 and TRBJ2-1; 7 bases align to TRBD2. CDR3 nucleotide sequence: TGTGCCAGCAGCGTAGGTGGGGGGGTCGTGTACAATGAGCAGTTCTTC. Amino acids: CASSVGGGVVYNEQFF.